One sample yielded the 22 T cell receptor beta chains listed below, sequenced in a study of cytomegalovirus exposure and HLA in healthy donors. With 60 Vbeta and 13 Jbeta primers, the PCR was carried out. This table comes from immunoSEQ multiplex PCR, and its TCRdb copy is limited to in-frame clones, with some not included. In the table there are 90,000 to 150,000 clones, about 83% of which are singletons. Sequencing was carried out using PBMCs. The receptors were gathered from a female donor in good health and CMV-seronegative.

The V and J genes are TRBV5-6 and TRBJ2-7, with D possibly being TRBD1 (6 bases). Trimming pared 4 bases from V and 2 bases from J, leaving 13 bases between. Per the germline V gene, CDR1 is SGHDT and CDR2 is YYEEEE. The CDR3 has 14 amino acids. The CDR3, as DNA: TGTGCCAGCAGCCGACACGGACAGACCTACGAGCAGTACTTC. It encodes CASSRHGQTYEQYF.

In this sample, this clone turned up a few times. V is TRBV28 and J is TRBJ1-4, with TRBD1 as a possible D gene (6 bases). Germline CDR1 MDHEN, CDR2 SYDVKM. Trimming shortened V by 6 bases and J by 7 bases, and 21 bases separated the two germline ends. There are 16 residues in the CDR3. As DNA, the CDR3 is TGTGCCAGCAGCCAACCTGGGGCGGGCAGGGGTGAAAAACTGTTTTTT. Amino acids: CASSQPGAGRGEKLFF.

The V and J genes are TRBV28 and TRBJ1-5; D might be TRBD1 (5 bases). Trimming pared 3 bases from V and 6 bases from J, leaving 12 bases between. There are 14 residues in the CDR3. Germline CDR1 and CDR2: MDHEN and SYDVKM. The CDR3 nucleotides are TGTGCCAGCAGTTTTCCCGATAGGGGTCAGCCCCAGCATTTT. It codes for CASSFPDRGQPQHF.

The chain carries TRBV7-8 and TRBJ2-2; D ambiguous. Looked up from germline, CDR1 is SGHVS and CDR2 is FQNEAQ. This CDR3 has 16 amino acids. V was pared by 5 bases and J by 1 base, with 14 bases between. CDR3 in amino acids: CASSPGWRKNTGELFF. CDR3 bases: TGTGCCAGCAGCCCCGGGTGGCGGAAGAACACCGGGGAGCTGTTTTTT.

This clone was found a few times. This chain connects TRBV6-1 to TRBJ2-2; D remains ambiguous. This CDR3 is 13 amino acids long. CDR1 is MNHNS, CDR2 SASEGT, per germline. V was clipped by 4 bases and J by 6 bases, with 9 bases between them. CDR3 DNA: TGTGCCAGCAGTGTCAGCGTCCCCGGGGAGCTGTTTTTT. This gives the protein CASSVSVPGELFF.

This clone appeared a few times. V and J are TRBV5-6 and TRBJ1-4; D gene unclear. V was cut by 5 bases and J by 4 bases, with 9 bases left in between. The CDR3 has 13 residues. Germline V gene data show CDR1 as SGHDT and CDR2 as YYEEEE. Here the CDR3 DNA reads TGTGCCAGCAGACACAGATTTAATGAAAAACTGTTTTTT. The encoded protein is CASRHRFNEKLFF.

This chain uses TRBV5-1 with TRBJ1-4, with D maybe TRBD1 (5 bases). Germline V gene data show CDR1 as SGHRS and CDR2 as YFSETQ. The CDR3 runs to 15 residues. V was pared by 0 bases and J by 6 bases, with 12 bases between. The CDR3 is CASSLDGTRDEKLFF. The CDR3, as DNA: TGCGCCAGCAGCTTGGATGGGACTAGGGATGAAAAACTGTTTTTT.

This chain links TRBV25-1 with TRBJ1-2; TRBD1 might be the D (6 bases). V lost 4 bases and J 10 bases, leaving 16 bases between the germline ends. Germline assignment: CDR1 MGHDK and CDR2 SYGVNS. The CDR3 is made up of 13 amino acids. The CDR3 sequence is CASSVTGTILYTF. In nucleotides, the CDR3 is TGTGCCAGCAGTGTCACCGGGACAATTCTCTACACCTTC.

The V call is TRBV19, the J call TRBJ2-7, with a weak D call TRBD2 (6 bases). Germline CDR1 LNHDA, CDR2 SQIVND (reference sequence). V lost 9 bases and J 2 bases, leaving 14 bases between the germline ends. The CDR3 runs 13 residues. Here the CDR3 reads CARGLPCTYEQYF. In nucleotides, the CDR3 is TGTGCCAGGGGACTCCCGTGCACCTACGAGCAGTACTTC.

In this sample, this clone turned up a few times. The rearrangement uses TRBV18 and TRBJ2-5; no clear D gene. The V and J ends lost 3 bases and 2 bases respectively, with 13 bases between them. This CDR3 is built from 15 residues. Germline values: CDR1 KGHSH, CDR2 LQKENI. CDR3 coding DNA: TGTGCCAGCTCACCCCGGTTAGAGGTTCAAGAGACCCAGTACTTC. Protein sequence: CASSPRLEVQETQYF.

The sample holds a few counts of this clone. The chain has TRBV30 and TRBJ1-4; no clear D. The CDR3 is 15 amino acids. Trimming left V 0 bases short and J 8 bases short, with 16 bases between. The germline V gene encodes CDR1 GTSNPN and CDR2 SVGIG (reference sequence). The CDR3 nucleotides are TGTGCCTGGAGTGTAACCCGGTCAGGTGGGGAAAAACTGTTTTTT. Its protein is CAWSVTRSGGEKLFF.

The chain is built from TRBV10-3 and TRBJ1-1; D perhaps matches TRBD1 (5 bases). The CDR3 spans 16 residues. Germline CDR1 ENHRY, CDR2 SYGVKD. Trimming removed 0 bases at V and 0 bases at J, with 11 bases between. The CDR3 region has the DNA TGTGCCATCAGTGAGTCACGACAGATCCTGAACACTGAAGCTTTCTTT. Translation: CAISESRQILNTEAFF.

The V call is TRBV6-5, the J call TRBJ1-2; D is uncertain. The germline gives CDR1 MNHEY, CDR2 SVGAGI. V lost 5 bases to trimming and J lost 3 bases, with 10 bases between them. CDR3 length: 13 amino acids. CDR3 nucleotides: TGTGCCAGCAGTGACGCGGAGCACTATGGCTACACCTTC. It specifies CASSDAEHYGYTF.

This chain joins TRBV5-4 and TRBJ2-7, with D possibly being TRBD2 (6 bases). From germline, CDR1 is SGHNT and CDR2 YYREEE (reference sequence). The CDR3 spans 13 residues. Trimming stripped 0 bases from V and 4 bases from J, with 8 bases between. Here the CDR3 reads CASSLGTTYEQYF. DNA of the CDR3: TGTGCCAGCAGCTTGGGGACTACTTACGAGCAGTACTTC.

The V gene is TRBV5-6, the J gene TRBJ1-1; D might be TRBD1 (6 bases). Germline V gene sequence: CDR1 SGHDT, CDR2 YYEEEE. CDR3 length: 13 amino acids. Trimming shortened V by 2 bases and J by 11 bases, and 16 bases separated the two germline ends. Written as DNA, the CDR3 is TGTGCCAGCAGCTTTGTGGGGGCGCAGGGGGCTTTCTTT. It codes for CASSFVGAQGAFF.

This clone was counted once. V and J are TRBV29-1 and TRBJ2-3; no clear D. CDR1 and CDR2 (germline): SQVTM, ANQGSEA. This CDR3 has 14 residues. V lost 7 bases, J lost 1 base, and 15 bases lay in between. This chain's CDR3 is CSACMGVGTDTQYF. CDR3 coding DNA: TGCAGCGCATGCATGGGCGTGGGCACAGATACGCAGTATTTT.

The chain couples TRBV21-1 to TRBJ2-5; TRBD2 is taken as the D call from the table, unchecked against the DNA. TRBV21-1 is tagged as a pseudogene. This CDR3 is 16 amino acids long. The CDR3 spells CASSKTPAGDSETQYF. The CDR3 DNA follows: TGTGCCAGCAGCAAAACCCCAGCGGGGGATTCAGAGACCCAGTACTTC.

This clone appeared once. V and J are TRBV5-1 and TRBJ2-3; 10 bases match TRBD2. V lost 2 bases and J lost 4; bases outside the gene matches: 1. CDR1 SGHRS and CDR2 YFSETQ come from the germline V gene. This CDR3 spans 14 amino acids. The CDR3 coding sequence is TGCGCCAGCAGCTTAGCGGGGGGGCCAGATACGCAGTATTTT. Protein sequence: CASSLAGGPDTQYF.

The chain couples TRBV5-6 to TRBJ1-6; D might be TRBD1 (5 bases). The CDR3 runs 15 residues. The germline CDR1 and CDR2 sequences are SGHDT and YYEEEE. Trimming shortened V by 3 bases and J by 6 bases, and 13 bases separated the two germline ends. The CDR3 bases are TGTGCCAGCAGCTATGAGGGACTGATTAATTCACCCCTCCACTTT. This encodes CASSYEGLINSPLHF.

The table lists this clone with a few counts. The CDR3 bases are TGCGCCAGCAGCTTTCCCCAGGGTGGCGAGCAGTACTTC. Residues: CASSFPQGGEQYF. The chain uses TRBV5-1 and TRBJ2-7; possible D gene TRBD1, 5 bases. The CDR3 is 13 residues long. CDR1 and CDR2 (germline): SGHRS, YFSETQ. The ends were cut back, 2 bases at V and 6 bases at J, with 12 bases in the middle. Full variable domain (rest looked up from reference TRBV5-1 and TRBJ2-7): KAGVTQTPRYLIKTRGQQVTLSCSPISGHRSVSWYQQTPGQGLQFLFEYFSETQRNKGNFPGRFSGRQFSNSRSEMNVSTLELGDSALYLCASSFPQGGEQYFGPGTRLTVT.

The CDR3 DNA reads as TGTGCCAGCAGGACTGAGACAGGGGAGAACACTGAAGCTTTCTTT. Amino acids: CASRTETGENTEAFF. The chain uses TRBV5-6 and TRBJ1-1, with 8 bases matching TRBD1. The germline V gene has CDR1 SGHDT and CDR2 YYEEEE. The CDR3 has 15 residues. V was clipped by 5 bases and J by 1 base; unmatched bases: 7.

The V gene is TRBV5-4, the J gene TRBJ2-5, with a possible D match to TRBD2 (5 bases). The DNA end lines up better with TRBJ2-7; the J call may be wrong. Germline V gene lookup returns CDR1 SGHNT and CDR2 YYREEE (reference sequence). There are 13 residues in the CDR3. The chain's CDR3 is CASSLGESYEQYF. The CDR3, as DNA: TGTGCCAGCAGCTTGGGGGAGTCCTACGAGCAGTACTTC.